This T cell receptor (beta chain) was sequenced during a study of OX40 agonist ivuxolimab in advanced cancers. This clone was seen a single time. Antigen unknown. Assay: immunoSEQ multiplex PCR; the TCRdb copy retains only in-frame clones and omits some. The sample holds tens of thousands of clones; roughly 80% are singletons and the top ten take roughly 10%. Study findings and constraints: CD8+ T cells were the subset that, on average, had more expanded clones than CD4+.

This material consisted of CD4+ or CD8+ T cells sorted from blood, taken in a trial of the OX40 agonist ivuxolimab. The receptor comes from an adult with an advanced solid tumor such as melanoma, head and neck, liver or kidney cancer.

The CDR3 spells CASSPPGAGGYNEQFF. CDR3 DNA sequence: TGTGCCAGCAGTCCGCCAGGAGCGGGGGGTTACAATGAGCAGTTCTTC. The chain carries TRBV28 and TRBJ2-1, with TRBD2 matching over 9 bases. Germline V gives CDR1 MDHEN, CDR2 SYDVKM. Trimming took 5 bases from V and 4 from J; bases not matched to a gene: 9. The CDR3 is 16 amino acids.